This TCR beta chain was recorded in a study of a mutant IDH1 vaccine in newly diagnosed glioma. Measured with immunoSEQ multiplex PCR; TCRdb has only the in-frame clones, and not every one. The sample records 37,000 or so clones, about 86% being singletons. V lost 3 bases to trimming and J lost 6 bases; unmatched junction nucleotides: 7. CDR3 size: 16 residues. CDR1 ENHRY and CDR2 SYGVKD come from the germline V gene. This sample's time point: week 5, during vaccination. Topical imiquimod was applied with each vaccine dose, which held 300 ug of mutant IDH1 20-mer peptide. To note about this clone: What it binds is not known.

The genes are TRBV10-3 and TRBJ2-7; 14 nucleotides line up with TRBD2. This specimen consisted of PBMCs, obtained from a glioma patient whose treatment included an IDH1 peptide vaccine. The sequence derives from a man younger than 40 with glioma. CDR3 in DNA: TGTGCCATCAGTGAAAGGGGACTAGCGGGAGAGGGCGAGCAGTACTTC. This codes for CAISERGLAGEGEQYF.